This TCR beta chain derives from a study of somatic mutations in cytotoxic T cells in rheumatoid arthritis. Findings of the study overall: An age-related increase in CD8+ clonality was seen in rheumatoid arthritis patients but not in healthy controls.

Methods used by the authors: Expanded CD8+ clones from patients, those larger than 1%, seldom had a match among published virus-specific TCRB sequences. Clones were sequenced by immunoSEQ multiplex PCR, and TCRdb holds only the in-frame ones, with some missing. That table supplies the V and J calls and clone size; D and trimming were determined from the DNA. Among about 3,000 clones listed, around 90% were seen once. V was clipped by 5 bases and J by 0 bases, with 10 bases between them. The germline CDR1 and CDR2 sequences are SGHVS and FNYEAQ. The CDR3 has 14 residues. Purity of the CD4+ and CD8+ cells, isolated by positive magnetic bead selection, was checked by flow cytometry. This clone was counted a single time. Its antigen is not identified.

The chain combines TRBV7-6 with TRBJ2-5; possibly TRBD1 for D (5 bases). The TCR originated in a woman between 18 and 30 years old with rheumatoid arthritis. Sequenced: CD8+ T cells sorted from blood. CDR3 amino acids: CASSPDRYQETQYF. The DNA of the CDR3 is TGTGCCAGCAGCCCCGACAGATACCAAGAGACCCAGTACTTC.